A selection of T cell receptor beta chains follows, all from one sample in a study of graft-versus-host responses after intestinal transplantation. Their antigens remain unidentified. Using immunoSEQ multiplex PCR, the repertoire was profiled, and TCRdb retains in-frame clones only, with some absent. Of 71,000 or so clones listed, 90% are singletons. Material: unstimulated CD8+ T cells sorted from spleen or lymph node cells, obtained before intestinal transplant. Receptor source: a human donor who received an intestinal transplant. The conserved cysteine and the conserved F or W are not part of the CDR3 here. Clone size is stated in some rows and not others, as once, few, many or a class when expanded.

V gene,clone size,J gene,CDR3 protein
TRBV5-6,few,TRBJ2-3,ASSLYHGRGTDTQY
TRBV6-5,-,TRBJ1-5,ASSPGVYSNQPQH
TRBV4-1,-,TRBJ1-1,ASSHVPGQGQNTEAF
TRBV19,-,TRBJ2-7,ASSTFLYYEQY
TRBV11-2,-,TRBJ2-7,ASSFGTETYEQY
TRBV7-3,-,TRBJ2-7,ASSPNPTGPYEQY
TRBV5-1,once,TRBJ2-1,ASSQRGSYYNEQF
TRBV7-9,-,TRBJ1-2,ASTHSIVNYGYT
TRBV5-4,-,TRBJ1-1,ASSLGVTKNTEAF
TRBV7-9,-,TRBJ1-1,ASSPPTQNTEAF
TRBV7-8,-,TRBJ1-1,ASSTEGAHTEAF
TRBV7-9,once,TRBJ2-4,ASSNDRDLAKNIQY
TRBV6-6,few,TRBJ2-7,ATCKGAEEQY
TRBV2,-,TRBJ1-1,ASEGNTEAF
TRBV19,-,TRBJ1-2,ASSTQGTYGYT
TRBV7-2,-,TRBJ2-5,ASSKEGRGGRETQY
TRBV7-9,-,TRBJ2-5,ASRTPRDSGETQY
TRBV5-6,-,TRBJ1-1,ASSTRTEMNTEAF
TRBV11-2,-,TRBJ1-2,TSSLSTENT
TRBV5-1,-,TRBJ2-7,ASSRGYEQY
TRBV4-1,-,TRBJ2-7,ASSHVLAGTYEQY
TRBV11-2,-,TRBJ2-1,ASSLGGTGGHNEQF
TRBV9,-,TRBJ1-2,ASGHEIYGYT
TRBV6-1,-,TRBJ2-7,ASSESGTGFQQY
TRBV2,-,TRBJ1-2,ASSPIVTGALSGYT
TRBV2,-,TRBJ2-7,ASSDRTGEKGRPYEQY
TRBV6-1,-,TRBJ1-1,ASSEAWGAEAF
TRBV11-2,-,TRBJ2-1,ASSLGGVYNEQF
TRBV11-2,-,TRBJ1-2,ASSLGTGYGYT
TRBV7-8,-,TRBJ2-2,ASSLGSGGAGPGELF
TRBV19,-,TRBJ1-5,ASRAGFLQPQH
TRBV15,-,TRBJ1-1,ATSRDLGQNTEAF
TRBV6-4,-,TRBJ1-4,ASTADRRTGRDATNEKLF
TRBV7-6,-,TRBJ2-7,ASSPQGSRPEQY
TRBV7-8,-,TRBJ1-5,ASSLGGDRRYQPQH
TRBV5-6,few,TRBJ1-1,ASSLAAGATEAF
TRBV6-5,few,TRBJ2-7,ASSPGQTYEQY
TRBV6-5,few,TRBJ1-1,ASEGGTEAF
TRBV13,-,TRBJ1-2,ASSSTENYGYT
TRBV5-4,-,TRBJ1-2,ASSRDRATDGYT
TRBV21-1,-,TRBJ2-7,ASSLRTDSYEQY
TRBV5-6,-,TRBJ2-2,ASSLQGPGELF
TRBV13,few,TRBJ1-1,ASDSQNTEAF
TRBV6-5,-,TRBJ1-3,ASGDTGSGNTIY
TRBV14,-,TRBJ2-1,ASSQAVNEQF
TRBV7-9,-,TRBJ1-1,ASSLGGGNTEAF
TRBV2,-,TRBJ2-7,ASGDISEQY
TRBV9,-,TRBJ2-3,ASSVEGRGTSTDTQY
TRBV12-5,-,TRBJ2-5,ASGFGGPGETQY
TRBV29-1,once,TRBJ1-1,SAPTGWDTEAF
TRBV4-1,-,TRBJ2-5,ASSKVAPQETQY
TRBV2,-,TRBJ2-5,ASRGTRQGGLVTQY
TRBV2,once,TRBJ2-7,ASQRDTISYEQY
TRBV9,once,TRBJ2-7,ASSGRDTSYEQY